What follows are 16 T cell receptor beta chains derived from one specimen sequenced in a study of T cell repertoires in cytomegalovirus infection. These receptors' targets are unknown. MiXCR, run by TCRdb on the reads, gives a single entry per CDR3 protein. Of roughly 120,000 distinct CDR3 sequences listed, around 10% are singletons. Sequenced: PBMCs, sequenced either directly or after in vitro stimulation (not recorded which). These receptors were collected from a human donor in good health (CMV status not recorded). Some clones in this sample may be carry-over from other donors' samples.

The chain is built from TRBV27 and TRBJ2-7; D is possibly TRBD1 (5 bases). Germline V CDR1 and CDR2: MNHEY, SMNVEV (reference sequence). V was trimmed by 5 bases and J by 6 bases, leaving 14 bases between them. This CDR3 comprises 13 residues. CDR3 region: CASSALGASEQYV. The DNA for the CDR3 is TGTGCCAGCAGTGCCCTAGGGGCGAGCGAGCAGTACGTC.

The gene calls are TRBV20-1 and TRBJ1-2, with D possibly TRBD1 on 5 matching bases. Trimming cost V 5 bases and J 2 bases, with 15 bases left between them. This CDR3 has 14 residues. Looked up from germline, CDR1 is DFQATT and CDR2 is SNEGSKA (reference sequence). CDR3 loop: CSAQPGLRNYGYTF. CDR3 in DNA: TGCAGTGCTCAGCCGGGACTCCGAAACTATGGCTACACCTTC.

This clonotype has a handful of counts. The chain employs TRBV12-3 or TRBV12-4 and TRBJ2-1; 10 positions match TRBD1. This CDR3 comprises 19 residues. With V trimmed by 5 bases and J by 5 bases, 18 bases remained unmatched. DNA of the CDR3: TGTGCCAGCAGTCCCAGAGGTGTGAGACAGGGGGCCTGGGACAATGAGCAGTTCTTC. Its protein is CASSPRGVRQGAWDNEQFF.

This clonotype came up a few times. The chain links TRBV6-5 to TRBJ1-4; D is ambiguous. Per germline, CDR1 MNHEY and CDR2 SVGAGI. This CDR3 region has 13 residues. V dropped 6 bases and J dropped 12 bases, with 17 bases sitting between them. CDR3 protein: CASSQYSKAELFF. The CDR3 region has the DNA TGTGCCAGCAGCCAATACAGTAAAGCAGAACTGTTTTTT.

This clonotype has ten or more counts. V and J are TRBV7-2 and TRBJ2-3; D remains ambiguous. CDR3 size: 13 residues. V shed 10 bases and J shed 0 bases, with 11 bases lying between them. Per the germline V gene, CDR1 is SGHTA and CDR2 is FQGNSA. Written as DNA, the CDR3 is TGTGCCACCCCGGTTGAGAGCACAGATACGCAGTATTTT. Protein: CATPVESTDTQYF.

Ten or more counts support this clonotype. The chain links TRBV7-2 to TRBJ2-1, with D possibly TRBD1 on 5 matching bases. Germline lookup yields CDR1 SGHTA and CDR2 FQGNSA. Trimming removed 5 bases from V and 9 bases from J, with 17 bases in between. This CDR3 has 14 amino acids. In DNA, the CDR3 is TGTGCCAGCAGCGGGGCCGCACGACGGAGTGAGCAGTTCTTC. Its translation: CASSGAARRSEQFF.

To note about this clonotype: Since no conserved phenylalanine or tryptophan closes the CDR3, a read error is the likely cause. The genes are TRBV7-2 and TRBJ1-3, with D perhaps matching TRBD1 (5 bases). This CDR3 is built from 13 residues. CDR1 SGHTA and CDR2 FQGNSA come from the germline V gene. V was pared by 5 bases and J by 5 bases, with 10 bases between. Written as DNA, the CDR3 is TGTGCCAGCAGCGGAGGGACGAGAAACACCATATATTCT. Translating gives CASSGGTRNTIYS.

This clonotype was counted ten times or more. The chain links TRBV14 to TRBJ1-6; 8 bases are a match to TRBD1. CDR3 length: 16 amino acids. CDR1 and CDR2 (germline): SGHDN, FVKESK. The V and J ends lost 3 bases and 9 bases, in that order; junction bases with no gene match: 10. The CDR3 coding sequence is TGTGCCAGCAGCCACAGACAGGGGATGTCGATTTCACCCCTCCACTTT. Its protein is CASSHRQGMSISPLHF.

About this clonotype itself: This may arise from a read error, as a much more abundant clone is one base away. The rearrangement uses TRBV4-1 and TRBJ1-4; 7 bases align to TRBD1. The germline V gene has CDR1 MGHRA and CDR2 YSYEKL. J gave up 10 bases and V 11 bases, and 16 bases lay outside the gene matches. The CDR3 is made up of 14 amino acids. Here the CDR3 reads CAGGSPVQGRKLFF. For the CDR3, the DNA is TGCGCCGGGGGGAGCCCGGTACAGGGGCGAAAACTGTTTTTT.

This clonotype appeared once. CDR3 loop: CASSQPGNTEAFF. CDR3 DNA sequence: TGCGCCAGCAGCCAACCAGGCAACACTGAAGCTTTCTTT. This chain uses TRBV4-3 with TRBJ1-1; D gene ambiguous. CDR1 is LGHNA and CDR2 is YSLEER in the germline V gene. V gave up 2 bases and J gave up 2 bases, with 6 bases separating them. The CDR3 covers 13 residues.

This clonotype was found many times. The chain links TRBV7-2 to TRBJ1-6; no definite D call. Trimming took 4 bases from V and 12 from J, leaving 7 bases between them. There are 11 residues in the CDR3. CDR1 is SGHTA, CDR2 FQGNSA, per germline. The CDR3 DNA is TGTGCCAGCAGCTCTCGAGGACCCCTCCACTTT. The encoded protein is CASSSRGPLHF.

This sequence joins TRBV12-3 or TRBV12-4 and TRBJ2-1; 10 bases map to TRBD2. V gave up 5 bases and J gave up 4 bases; unmatched junction bases: 8. The CDR3 is made up of 16 amino acids. The CDR3: CASSHYSGRYYNEQFF. The CDR3 nucleotides read TGTGCCAGCAGTCATTATAGCGGGAGGTATTACAATGAGCAGTTCTTC.

This clonotype was observed many times. This chain links TRBV7-2 with TRBJ2-2; D is possibly TRBD1 (7 bases). The V end was cut by 2 bases, the J end by 3 bases, with 16 bases between. CDR3 length equals 17 residues. The germline V gene encodes CDR1 SGHTA and CDR2 FQGNSA. CDR3 in DNA: TGTGCCAGCAGCTTACGTCCCCAGGGGGGATACACCGGGGAGCTGTTTTTT. Amino acids: CASSLRPQGGYTGELFF.

This clonotype was counted only a few times. The chain uses TRBV7-2 and TRBJ1-5, with 7 bases fitting TRBD1. J gave up 4 bases and V 5 bases, and 5 bases lay outside the gene matches. Germline V gene lookup returns CDR1 SGHTA and CDR2 FQGNSA. The CDR3 contains 14 residues. CDR3 nucleotide sequence: TGTGCCAGCAGCCGACAGGGTGGGAATCAGCCCCAGCATTTT. Translation: CASSRQGGNQPQHF.

This clonotype was seen only a few times. The rearrangement uses TRBV5-3 and TRBJ2-5; TRBD2 is a possible D gene (5 bases). TRBV5-3 is assigned to the ORF class and has an uncertain function. Deletions cut 8 bases from V and 0 bases from J, with 11 bases between. The CDR3 has 13 residues. CDR3 bases: TGTGCCAGCAGCCTCGGGGACCAAGAGACCCAGTACTTC. Its protein product is CASSLGDQETQYF.

This clonotype was observed many times. V is TRBV15 and J is TRBJ2-3; 10 nucleotides line up with TRBD1. The CDR3 has 16 amino acids. CDR1 LNHNV and CDR2 YYDKDF come from the germline V gene (reference sequence). J lost 9 bases, V lost 4 bases, and 13 bases had no gene match. In nucleotides, the CDR3 is TGTGCCACCAGCACCGGACAGGGGGACCGTTTGGGAACGCAGTATTTT. Translated: CATSTGQGDRLGTQYF.